This T cell receptor beta chain was recovered during a study of shared clonotypes between healthy human individuals. TCRdb keeps only in-frame clones here, not all; method: immunoSEQ multiplex PCR. This table has about 330,000 clones, approximately 74% appearing once. Per germline, CDR1 LNHNV and CDR2 YYDKDF (reference sequence). V dropped 0 bases and J dropped 2 bases, with 10 bases sitting between them. This CDR3 has 15 amino acids. This clone was found many times. This clonotype was sampled from a man younger than 40 in good health. The rearrangement links TRBV15 to TRBJ1-1; D is undetermined. Sequencing used memory CD4+ T cells sorted from blood. The subset denotes: CD45RA-negative fraction. Here the CDR3 reads CATSRDRWGNTEAFF. Here the CDR3 DNA reads TGTGCCACCAGCAGAGATAGGTGGGGTAACACTGAAGCTTTCTTT.